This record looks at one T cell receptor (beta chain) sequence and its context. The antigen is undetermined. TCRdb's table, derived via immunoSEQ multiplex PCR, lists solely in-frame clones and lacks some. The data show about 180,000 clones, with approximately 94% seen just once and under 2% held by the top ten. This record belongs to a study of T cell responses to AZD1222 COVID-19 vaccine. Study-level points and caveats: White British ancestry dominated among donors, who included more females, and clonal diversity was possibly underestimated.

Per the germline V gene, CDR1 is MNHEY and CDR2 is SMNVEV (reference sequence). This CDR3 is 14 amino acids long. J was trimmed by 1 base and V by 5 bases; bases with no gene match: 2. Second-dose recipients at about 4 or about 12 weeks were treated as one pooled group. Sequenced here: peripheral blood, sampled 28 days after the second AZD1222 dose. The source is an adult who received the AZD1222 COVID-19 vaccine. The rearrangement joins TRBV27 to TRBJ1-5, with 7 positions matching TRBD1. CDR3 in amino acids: CASSGTASNQPQHF. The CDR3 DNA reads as TGTGCCAGCAGTGGGACAGCCAGCAATCAGCCCCAGCATTTT.